The 16 T cell receptor beta chains given below trace back to one sample, sequenced in a study of shared clonotypes between healthy human individuals. The repertoire was sequenced with immunoSEQ multiplex PCR; TCRdb's copy has only in-frame clones and lacks some. The table includes under 200,000 clones, approximately 92% detected once. Sequences were obtained from naive CD4+ T cells sorted from blood. Subset indicated: CD45RA+ positively selected. Receptors originate from a woman younger than 45 in good health.

The genes are TRBV18 and TRBJ2-3, with D possibly being TRBD2 (7 bases). V dropped 3 bases and J dropped 1 base, with 35 bases sitting between them. The CDR3 spans 23 residues. Germline values: CDR1 KGHSH, CDR2 LQKENI. The CDR3 nucleotides read TGTGCCAGCTCACCGAGACTAGCCATCGGGGGCGATTCCCCTCAGGCAGGCACAGATACGCAGTATTTT. This codes for CASSPRLAIGGDSPQAGTDTQYF.

This sequence joins TRBV28 and TRBJ1-1, with 8 nucleotides matching TRBD1. This CDR3 has 16 residues. V dropped 3 bases and J dropped 4; count of bases not matched to a gene: 10. Germline lookup yields CDR1 MDHEN and CDR2 SYDVKM. In nucleotides, the CDR3 is TGTGCCAGCAGTTTTAGTTTAGGACAGGGTAGCACTGAAGCTTTCTTT. It translates to CASSFSLGQGSTEAFF.

The CDR3 DNA is TGTGCCAGCACCAAAGATGAGTGGGAGGGCCACAATGAGCAGTTCTTC. It yields the protein CASTKDEWEGHNEQFF. The rearrangement joins TRBV28 to TRBJ2-1, with 7 bases aligning to TRBD2. CDR1 MDHEN and CDR2 SYDVKM come from the germline V gene. Losses at the gene ends were 7 bases for V and 5 bases for J; bases not matched to a gene: 14. The CDR3 extends over 16 amino acids.

This clone was counted between two and nine times. The chain is built from TRBV7-3 and TRBJ2-7; D possibly corresponds to TRBD1 (5 bases). Deletions cut 6 bases from V and 4 bases from J, with 13 bases between. The CDR3 is 13 amino acids. CDR1 and CDR2 (germline): SGHTA, FQGTGA. The CDR3 loop is CASRDTVVYEQYF. CDR3 sequence (DNA): TGTGCCAGCAGGGACACCGTGGTATACGAGCAGTACTTC. Complete variable domain (other parts from reference TRBV7-3 and TRBJ2-7): GAGVSQTPSNKVTEKGKYVELRCDPISGHTALYWYRQSLGQGPEFLIYFQGTGAADDSGLPNDRFFAVRPEGSVSTLKIQRTERGDSAVYLCASRDTVVYEQYFGPGTRLTVT.

This CDR3 reads CASSLVGDPDTEAFF. The CDR3 DNA is TGTGCCAGCAGCTTAGTGGGGGACCCGGACACTGAAGCTTTCTTT. This sequence joins TRBV11-2 and TRBJ1-1, with D possibly TRBD1 on 5 matching bases. Germline-derived CDR1 and CDR2 are SGHAT and FQNNGV. V was pared by 1 base and J by 3 bases, with 12 bases between. The CDR3 has 15 residues.

This clone was counted once. The rearrangement uses TRBV7-9 and TRBJ2-3; D remains ambiguous. Trimming removed 1 base from V and 1 base from J, with 9 bases in between. This CDR3 region has 15 residues. Germline CDR1 and CDR2: SEHNR and FQNEAQ (reference sequence). The CDR3 region is CASSLGSLGTDTQYF. The CDR3 nucleotides read TGTGCCAGCAGCTTAGGTTCCCTTGGCACAGATACGCAGTATTTT.

The rearrangement joins TRBV7-2 to TRBJ2-4; D is possibly TRBD2 (5 bases). The CDR3 totals 16 residues. V lost 1 base, J lost 2 bases, and 12 bases lay in between. CDR1 SGHTA and CDR2 FQGNSA come from the germline V gene. The DNA of the CDR3 is TGTGCCAGCAGCTTAGGCGATCCGGGAACCAAAAACATTCAGTACTTC. The encoded protein is CASSLGDPGTKNIQYF.

The rearrangement uses TRBV28 and TRBJ2-7; 9 positions match TRBD1. The V and J ends lost 5 bases and 3 bases, in that order; junction bases with no gene match: 11. The CDR3 has 16 residues. Germline V gene sequence: CDR1 MDHEN, CDR2 SYDVKM. CDR3 nucleotides: TGTGCCAGCAGTACCCCCGGGACAGGGAAAGGCTACGAGCAGTACTTC. Protein sequence: CASSTPGTGKGYEQYF. Using reference TRBV28 and TRBJ2-7 for the parts outside the CDR3, the full variable domain is DVKVTQSSRYLVKRTGEKVFLECVQDMDHENMFWYRQDPGLGLRLIYFSYDVKMKEKGDIPEGYSVSREKKERFSLILESASTNQTSMYLCASSTPGTGKGYEQYFGPGTRLTVT.

The genes are TRBV5-1 and TRBJ1-5; no definite D call. The V end lost 9 bases, the J end lost 3 bases, and 22 bases lay between the germline ends. CDR1 SGHRS and CDR2 YFSETQ come from the germline V gene. The CDR3 length is 16 residues. This chain's CDR3 is CAKQTAGPPDNQPQHF. CDR3 in DNA: TGCGCCAAACAGACCGCGGGCCCCCCCGACAATCAGCCCCAGCATTTT.

The chain recombines TRBV6-6 with TRBJ1-1, with 7 bases aligning to TRBD1. Per germline, CDR1 MNHNY and CDR2 SVGAGI (reference sequence). Losses at the gene ends were 6 bases for V and 6 bases for J; bases not matched to a gene: 13. This CDR3 spans 15 amino acids. The CDR3 sequence: CASSSGTAPSAEAFF. In nucleotides, the CDR3 is TGTGCCAGCAGCTCCGGGACAGCTCCATCGGCTGAAGCTTTCTTT.

The V gene is TRBV29-1, the J gene TRBJ2-1; TRBD1 agrees at 8 bases. Germline CDR1 reads SQVTM; CDR2 reads ANQGSEA. The V segment lost 7 bases and the J segment 9 bases; nucleotides outside the gene matches: 8. This CDR3 is 12 amino acids long. The CDR3 loop reads CSAHAGGFEQFF. The CDR3 nucleotides read TGCAGCGCTCATGCAGGGGGCTTTGAGCAGTTCTTC.

The DNA of the CDR3 is TGCGCCAGCAGCCCCGGGACAGGGATTTTATATGGCTACACCTTC. This translates into CASSPGTGILYGYTF. The chain links TRBV4-1 to TRBJ1-2; 9 positions match TRBD1. CDR1 MGHRA and CDR2 YSYEKL come from the germline V gene. The V segment lost 4 bases and the J segment 5 bases; nucleotides outside the gene matches: 8. There are 15 residues in the CDR3.

The CDR3 here is CASSPQLAETYEQYF. CDR3 nucleotides: TGTGCCAGCAGCCCCCAGCTAGCGGAGACCTACGAGCAGTACTTC. This chain joins TRBV7-6 and TRBJ2-7, with 7 positions matching TRBD2. Germline assignment: CDR1 SGHVS and CDR2 FNYEAQ. Trimming took 5 bases from V and 2 from J; bases not matched to a gene: 9. The CDR3 has 15 amino acids.

This clone is a singleton in its sample. The chain carries TRBV29-1 and TRBJ2-7; D remains ambiguous. The CDR3 loop spans 13 amino acids. Trimming pared 5 bases from V and 1 base from J, leaving 12 bases between. CDR1 and CDR2 (germline): SQVTM, ANQGSEA. The CDR3 DNA reads TGCAGCGTTTCGACGAGGTTGTCCTACGAGCAGTACTTC. Translating gives CSVSTRLSYEQYF.

The CDR3: CAISDLAPRRQNTGELFF. The CDR3 nucleotides read TGTGCCATCAGTGACTTGGCCCCAAGGAGGCAGAACACCGGGGAGCTGTTTTTT. The genes are TRBV10-3 and TRBJ2-2; a possible D gene is TRBD2 (5 bases). Germline CDR1 reads ENHRY; CDR2 reads SYGVKD. V was clipped by 3 bases and J by 1 base, with 18 bases between them. The CDR3 consists of 18 residues.

Details on this clone: This CDR3 is also generated by other DNA sequences in the sample. The chain joins TRBV28 to TRBJ1-2, with D unresolved. The CDR3 length is 12 residues. CDR1 MDHEN and CDR2 SYDVKM come from the germline V gene. The V end was cut by 5 bases, the J end by 3 bases, with 7 bases between. The CDR3 spells CASSLRDYGYTF. As DNA, the CDR3 is TGTGCCAGCAGTCTCCGGGACTATGGCTACACCTTC.